This entry lists 12 T cell receptor beta chains sequenced from one sample in a study of cytomegalovirus exposure and HLA in healthy donors. In the PCR, 60 Vbeta and 13 Jbeta primers were used. Clones were sequenced by immunoSEQ multiplex PCR, and TCRdb holds only the in-frame ones, with some missing. The table records around 190,000 clones, about 81% of them present only once. What was sequenced was PBMCs. The receptor set was obtained from a man between 25 and 39 years old in good health and CMV-seropositive.

The chain has TRBV11-1 and TRBJ2-5; 7 bases agree with TRBD1. The CDR3 loop spans 16 amino acids. The germline V gene encodes CDR1 SGHAT and CDR2 FQDESV (reference sequence). The V gene end was trimmed by 3 bases and the J gene end by 5 bases; junction bases not matched to a gene: 12. The CDR3 sequence: CASSFFRDSPSETQYF. For the CDR3, the DNA is TGTGCCAGCAGCTTCTTTCGGGACAGCCCCTCGGAGACCCAGTACTTC.

This clone has only one observation. The rearrangement joins TRBV10-3 to TRBJ1-2; D might be TRBD1 (5 bases). The V end was cut by 6 bases, the J end by 8 bases, with 22 bases between. This CDR3 comprises 15 residues. Germline lookup yields CDR1 ENHRY and CDR2 SYGVKD. DNA of the CDR3: TGTGCCATCAGGACAGCCTCCGCGGGACGGGACGGCTACACCTTC. Its translation: CAIRTASAGRDGYTF.

The genes are TRBV7-3 and TRBJ1-2; D unresolved. V was clipped by 5 bases and J by 8 bases, with 9 bases between them. Germline values: CDR1 SGHTA, CDR2 FQGTGA. This CDR3 comprises 11 residues. The CDR3, as DNA: TGTGCCAGCAGCGTCCCCCTAGGCTACACCTTC. Protein product: CASSVPLGYTF.

The chain is built from TRBV6-6 and TRBJ2-5; 8 nucleotides align to TRBD2. This CDR3 comprises 15 residues. V shed 7 bases and J 5 bases; nucleotides not matched to a gene: 12. The germline V gene encodes CDR1 MNHNY and CDR2 SVGAGI (reference sequence). The CDR3 nucleotides read TGTGCCAGCACGACCGGGACTAGAAGCCGGGAGACCCAGTACTTC. Amino acids: CASTTGTRSRETQYF.

CDR3 bases: TGTGCCTGGAGTCCGACAGGGCCCGGGGAGCTGTTTTTT. Translated, it gives CAWSPTGPGELFF. The chain links TRBV30 to TRBJ2-2, with 7 bases identical to TRBD1. Per germline, CDR1 GTSNPN and CDR2 SVGIG (reference sequence). Trimming took 2 bases from V and 6 from J; bases not matched to a gene: 3. The CDR3 sequence is 13 residues long.

This chain connects TRBV5-1 to TRBJ1-2, with 11 bases that match TRBD1. Per the germline V gene, CDR1 is SGHRS and CDR2 is YFSETQ. The CDR3 totals 17 residues. V shed 2 bases and J 5 bases; nucleotides not matched to a gene: 11. CDR3 region: CASSLSARTGGRYGYTF. The CDR3 DNA reads TGCGCCAGCAGCTTATCCGCGAGGACAGGGGGCAGGTATGGCTACACCTTC.

This sequence joins TRBV30 and TRBJ2-3, with 9 bases aligning to TRBD1. V gave up 5 bases and J gave up 4 bases; unmatched junction bases: 7. Germline V gene sequence: CDR1 GTSNPN, CDR2 SVGIG (reference sequence). The CDR3 contains 14 residues. This CDR3 reads CAWEGQGYADTQYF. For the CDR3, the DNA is TGTGCCTGGGAGGGACAGGGATACGCAGATACGCAGTATTTT.

CDR3 bases: TGCGCCAGCAGCCAAGATCCGGTGGCGGGGATCCCGACGTACAATGAGCAGTTCTTC. Translating gives CASSQDPVAGIPTYNEQFF. The chain is built from TRBV4-1 and TRBJ2-1, with D maybe TRBD2 (6 bases). The CDR3 contains 19 residues. V lost 0 bases and J lost 4, with 22 bases in between. Germline V gene lookup returns CDR1 MGHRA and CDR2 YSYEKL.

The chain is built from TRBV29-1 and TRBJ1-1, with TRBD1 identical over 7 bases. Germline V CDR1 and CDR2: SQVTM, ANQGSEA. V dropped 3 bases and J dropped 2; count of bases not matched to a gene: 3. This CDR3 is 13 amino acids long. The CDR3 region is CSVDQGGNTEAFF. The DNA for the CDR3 is TGCAGCGTTGACCAGGGGGGAAACACTGAAGCTTTCTTT.

The rearrangement links TRBV5-4 to TRBJ2-5, with 8 positions matching TRBD1. Looked up from germline, CDR1 is SGHNT and CDR2 is YYREEE (reference sequence). V was pared by 4 bases and J by 7 bases, with 9 bases of the junction left unmatched. CDR3 length equals 14 residues. The CDR3 nucleotides are TGTGCCAGCAGCCTAGGGACAGGTCGGGTGACCCAGTACTTC. Protein sequence: CASSLGTGRVTQYF.

The V call is TRBV5-5, the J call TRBJ2-7; no reliable D call. This CDR3 has 14 residues. In germline, CDR1 is SGHKS, CDR2 YYEKEE (reference sequence). V dropped 0 bases and J dropped 2 bases, with 9 bases sitting between them. CDR3 amino acids: CASSLGPETYEQYF. The DNA of the CDR3 is TGTGCCAGCAGCTTGGGGCCCGAAACCTACGAGCAGTACTTC.

The J gene is TRBJ2-5, the V gene TRBV4-3; the D is unclear. This CDR3 is 13 amino acids long. V lost 3 bases, J lost 5 bases, and 10 bases lay in between. Germline assignment: CDR1 LGHNA and CDR2 YSLEER. As DNA, the CDR3 is TGCGCCAGCAGCCAGCAGTTTTCCGAGACCCAGTACTTC. Its translation: CASSQQFSETQYF.